This entry describes one T cell receptor beta chain. CDR1 SQVTM and CDR2 ANQGSEA come from the germline V gene. The ends lost 6 bases at V and 5 bases at J; junction bases unmatched: 6. This CDR3 spans 13 amino acids. Authors' analysis steps: Reference gene primers were amplified, and this amplification served to estimate nucleated cell counts. The assay was immunoSEQ multiplex PCR, and TCRdb's table has in-frame clones only and misses some. V, J and clone size reflect that table, while D and trimming were determined from the DNA. The sample lists 200,000 or so clones, about 88% occurring once. The data are from a study of blood T cell repertoires in COVID-19.

This clonotype originated in an older man with acute or convalescent COVID-19. V is TRBV29-1 and J is TRBJ2-7; 11 positions agree with TRBD2. Sequencing was performed on peripheral blood. The CDR3 spells CSVIAGGQDEQYF. In nucleotides, the CDR3 is TGCAGCGTCATAGCGGGAGGGCAGGACGAGCAGTACTTC.